A selection of T cell receptor beta chains follows, all from one sample in a study of response to subunit inactivated influenza vaccine. TCRdb ran MiXCR on the RT-PCR reads and lists one entry per CDR3 protein. The profile shows about 540,000 distinct CDR3 sequences, 14% of them singletons. Source: PBMCs from blood, taken roughly 12 days after vaccination. These receptors all come from a man in his forties or fifties who received an inactivated influenza vaccine. Both conserved end residues are part of each CDR3. Fields, in order: J gene, D gene, V gene, clone size, CDR3 protein, CDR3 DNA. D genes are given only for firm matches. Rows give clone size only sometimes, using once, few, many, or a class for an expanded clone.

j_call: TRBJ2-7
d_call: NA
v_call: TRBV7-2
clone_size: few
cdr3_aa: CASTPRPSIGEQYF
cdr3_nt: TGTGCCAGCACTCCCCGGCCCTCTATCGGCGAGCAGTACTTC

j_call: TRBJ1-1
d_call: NA
v_call: TRBV4-2
clone_size: many
cdr3_aa: CASSQDRRVTEAFF
cdr3_nt: TGTGCCAGCAGCCAAGATCGGAGGGTCACTGAAGCTTTCTTT

j_call: TRBJ1-1
d_call: NA
v_call: TRBV6-1
clone_size: NA
cdr3_aa: CASSRGQMNTEAFF
cdr3_nt: TGTGCCAGCAGTCGAGGACAGATGAACACTGAAGCTTTCTTT

j_call: TRBJ2-7
d_call: TRBD2
v_call: TRBV7-6
clone_size: many
cdr3_aa: CASSYKQEAGDPVEQYF
cdr3_nt: TGTGCCAGCAGCTACAAGCAGGAGGCGGGGGATCCGGTAGAGCAGTACTTC

j_call: TRBJ1-5
d_call: NA
v_call: TRBV5-5
clone_size: NA
cdr3_aa: CVSSLTAYSNQPQHF
cdr3_nt: TGTGTCAGCAGCTTGACGGCATATAGCAATCAGCCCCAGCATTTT

j_call: TRBJ1-1
d_call: NA
v_call: TRBV20-1
clone_size: few
cdr3_aa: CSARDSPGKRPEAFF
cdr3_nt: TGCAGTGCTAGAGATTCTCCAGGAAAACGCCCTGAAGCTTTCTTT

j_call: TRBJ1-2
d_call: TRBD1
v_call: TRBV20-1
clone_size: few
cdr3_aa: CSATTGASLVGYTF
cdr3_nt: TGCAGTGCTACCACAGGGGCCTCACTGGTTGGCTACACCTTC

j_call: TRBJ2-1
d_call: NA
v_call: TRBV30
clone_size: NA
cdr3_aa: CAWRAPGTKYNEQFF
cdr3_nt: TGTGCCTGGAGGGCCCCCGGGACCAAGTACAATGAGCAGTTCTTC

j_call: TRBJ1-5
d_call: NA
v_call: TRBV28
clone_size: many
cdr3_aa: CASHRDSNQPQHF
cdr3_nt: TGTGCCAGCCACAGAGATAGCAATCAGCCCCAGCATTTT

j_call: TRBJ2-4
d_call: NA
v_call: TRBV28
clone_size: NA
cdr3_aa: CASSLPHWDIQYF
cdr3_nt: TGTGCCAGCAGTTTACCCCATTGGGACATTCAGTACTTC

j_call: TRBJ2-6
d_call: NA
v_call: TRBV5-1
clone_size: NA
cdr3_aa: CASSLPGDRAREEGANVLTF
cdr3_nt: TGCGCCAGCAGCTTGCCGGGCGATCGGGCCAGGGAGGAGGGGGCCAACGTCCTGACTTTC

j_call: TRBJ1-5
d_call: NA
v_call: TRBV5-1
clone_size: few
cdr3_aa: CASSFGRLKATGGLNQPQHF
cdr3_nt: TGCGCCAGCAGCTTCGGAAGGCTAAAAGCTACTGGGGGGCTTAATCAGCCCCAGCATTTT

j_call: TRBJ2-2
d_call: NA
v_call: TRBV20-1
clone_size: few
cdr3_aa: CSARGRSTNTGELFF
cdr3_nt: TGCAGTGCTAGAGGACGCTCGACGAACACCGGGGAGCTGTTTTTT

j_call: TRBJ2-4
d_call: TRBD2
v_call: TRBV5-8
clone_size: NA
cdr3_aa: CASILPSGAAKNIQYF
cdr3_nt: TGTGCCAGCATCCTTCCTAGCGGGGCAGCCAAAAACATTCAGTACTTC

j_call: TRBJ2-5
d_call: NA
v_call: TRBV3-1
clone_size: few
cdr3_aa: CASSQDRGIETQYF
cdr3_nt: TGTGCCAGCAGCCAAGATCGAGGGATAGAGACCCAGTACTTC

j_call: TRBJ2-1
d_call: TRBD2
v_call: TRBV5-1
clone_size: NA
cdr3_aa: CASSSGGAGKSSYNEQFF
cdr3_nt: TGCGCCAGCAGCTCCGGGGGGGCGGGCAAGAGCTCCTACAATGAGCAGTTCTTC

j_call: TRBJ1-2
d_call: TRBD1
v_call: TRBV7-9
clone_size: many
cdr3_aa: CASTASTGVGYTF
cdr3_nt: TGTGCCAGCACCGCGTCCACAGGGGTCGGCTACACCTTC

j_call: TRBJ2-3
d_call: NA
v_call: TRBV29-1
clone_size: many
cdr3_aa: CSVEGGASATDTQYF
cdr3_nt: TGCAGCGTTGAAGGGGGGGCGTCGGCCACAGATACGCAGTATTTT

j_call: TRBJ2-1
d_call: NA
v_call: TRBV7-9
clone_size: few
cdr3_aa: CASSMVAWDKGYNEQFF
cdr3_nt: TGTGCCAGCAGCATGGTCGCCTGGGACAAGGGTTACAATGAGCAGTTCTTC

j_call: TRBJ2-7
d_call: TRBD1
v_call: TRBV19
clone_size: NA
cdr3_aa: CASSISRDSYYEQYF
cdr3_nt: TGTGCCAGTAGTATTAGCCGGGACAGTTACTACGAGCAGTACTTC

j_call: TRBJ1-4
d_call: NA
v_call: TRBV5-5
clone_size: NA
cdr3_aa: CASSLISTNEKLFF
cdr3_nt: TGTGCCAGCAGCTTGATATCAACTAATGAAAAACTGTTTTTT

j_call: TRBJ2-1
d_call: TRBD2
v_call: TRBV4-2
clone_size: few
cdr3_aa: CASSQEPGGPYNEQFF
cdr3_nt: TGTGCCAGCAGCCAAGAACCGGGGGGACCCTACAATGAGCAGTTCTTC

j_call: TRBJ2-7
d_call: NA
v_call: TRBV6-2/TRBV6-3
clone_size: NA
cdr3_aa: CASSYYLLRTSYEQYF
cdr3_nt: TGTGCCAGCAGTTACTATTTGCTTCGGACATCCTACGAGCAGTACTTC

j_call: TRBJ2-1
d_call: TRBD2
v_call: TRBV29-1
clone_size: NA
cdr3_aa: CSVVGGRAGNEQFF
cdr3_nt: TGCAGCGTTGTTGGCGGGAGGGCCGGAAATGAGCAGTTCTTC

j_call: TRBJ2-3
d_call: NA
v_call: TRBV7-8
clone_size: few
cdr3_aa: CASSRRIAAKTDTQYF
cdr3_nt: TGTGCCAGCAGCCGACGTATAGCCGCGAAAACAGATACGCAGTATTTT

j_call: TRBJ2-1
d_call: NA
v_call: TRBV9
clone_size: NA
cdr3_aa: CASSAGPRKNEQFF
cdr3_nt: TGTGCCAGCAGCGCCGGACCCCGGAAGAATGAGCAGTTCTTC

j_call: TRBJ1-1
d_call: NA
v_call: TRBV19
clone_size: NA
cdr3_aa: CASSIDPGAGTEAFF
cdr3_nt: TGTGCCAGTAGTATAGATCCGGGGGCGGGCACTGAAGCTTTCTTT